The sequence of this T cell receptor (beta chain) was determined in a study of sequential checkpoint blockade in melanoma. Whole-study context: Randomization was 1:1 between first-line nivolumab→ipilimumab and ipilimumab→nivolumab. TCRbeta immunosequencing was performed on DNA from fewer than 95 pretreatment melanoma tumor samples. Regarding the study as a whole: Tumor T-cell fraction and clonality correlated with PD-L1 and CD8+ counts.

CDR1 SGHDN and CDR2 FVKESK come from the germline V gene. V was pared by 4 bases and J by 5 bases, with 15 bases between. CDR3 length equals 15 residues. Treatment in this sample: randomized to nivolumab then ipilimumab (arm A) or the reverse (arm B). Notes on this clone: Antigen unknown.

Clones were sequenced by immunoSEQ multiplex PCR, and TCRdb holds only the in-frame ones, with some missing. The table records tens of thousands of clones, roughly 32% of them present only once. The material was tumor tissue (inferred from file names), obtained from a patient given nivolumab and ipilimumab in sequence. This TCR was sampled from a human donor with melanoma. The rearrangement links TRBV14 to TRBJ2-1, with unresolved D. For the CDR3, the DNA is TGTGCCAGCAGCCCGTTAGGTTCGGGTAACAATGAGCAGTTCTTC. This codes for CASSPLGSGNNEQFF.